What follows describes a single TCR beta chain. Its antigen is unidentified. This CDR3 is also generated by other DNA sequences in the sample. MiXCR reprocessed the PCR reads for TCRdb. The repertoire consists of 80,000 to 85,000 clones, with 9.5% to 15% occurring once and the leading ten covering roughly 8.2%. Ahead of thyroid surgery, no patient had received treatment of any kind. This sample was included in a study of metastatic and nonmetastatic thyroid tumors. Study observations and caveats: Within blood and tumor, benign nodules reportedly had significantly lower TCR beta diversity than malignant thyroid tumors did.

The CDR3 has 15 amino acids. Trimming removed 7 bases from V and 6 bases from J, with 20 bases in between. The V gene's germline CDR1 is SNHLY and CDR2 FYNNEI. The sequence was collected from a female donor with papillary thyroid cancer or a benign thyroid nodule (not recorded which). Some clones in this sample may be carry-over from other donors' samples. The chain joins TRBV2 to TRBJ2-3, with D possibly TRBD1 on 5 matching bases. Input material: tumor tissue. CDR3 amino acids: CASKGEARGTDTQYF. In DNA, the CDR3 is TGTGCCAGCAAAGGCGAGGCTAGGGGAACGGATACGCAGTATTTT.